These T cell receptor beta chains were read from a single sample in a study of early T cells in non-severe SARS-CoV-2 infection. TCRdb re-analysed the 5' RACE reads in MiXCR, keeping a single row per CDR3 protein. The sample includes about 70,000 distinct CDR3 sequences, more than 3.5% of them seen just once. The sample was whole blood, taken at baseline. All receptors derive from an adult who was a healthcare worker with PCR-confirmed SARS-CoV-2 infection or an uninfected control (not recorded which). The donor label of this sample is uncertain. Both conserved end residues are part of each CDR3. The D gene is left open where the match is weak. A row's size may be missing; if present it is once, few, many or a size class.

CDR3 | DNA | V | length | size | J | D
CASSLGGPYEQYF | TGTGCCAGCAGCTTGGGCGGCCCCTACGAGCAGTACTTC | TRBV7-2 | 13 | many | TRBJ2-7 | -
CASSISGVPELFF | TGTGCCAGCAGCATTAGCGGGGTCCCGGAGCTGTTTTTT | TRBV7-9 | 13 | few | TRBJ2-2 | TRBD2
CASSQERTDSNQPQHF | TGCGCCAGCAGCCAAGAAAGGACGGATAGCAATCAGCCCCAGCATTTT | TRBV4-1 | 16 | many | TRBJ1-5 | -
CASSLAGATNQPQHF | TGTGCCAGCAGCTTGGCAGGGGCTACCAATCAGCCCCAGCATTTT | TRBV7-2 | 15 | many | TRBJ1-5 | -
CASSQDYQGTYEQYF | TGCGCCAGCAGCCAAGATTACCAGGGGACCTACGAGCAGTACTTC | TRBV4-3 | 15 | few | TRBJ2-7 | -
CASSPGTDSYEQYF | TGTGCCAGCTCACCCGGGACAGACTCCTACGAGCAGTACTTC | TRBV18 | 14 | many | TRBJ2-7 | TRBD1
CSARDQSYGYTF | TGCAGTGCTAGAGACCAGTCTTATGGCTACACCTTC | TRBV20-1 | 12 | - | TRBJ1-2 | -
CASSVRTVGTEAFF | TGCGCCAGCAGTGTCAGGACGGTAGGCACTGAAGCTTTCTTT | TRBV10-1 | 14 | many | TRBJ1-1 | -
CASTSTGGYNSPLHF | TGTGCCAGCACTTCGACAGGGGGCTATAATTCACCCCTCCACTTT | TRBV11-2 | 15 | many | TRBJ1-6 | TRBD1
CASSPTSYNEQFF | TGTGCCAGCAGCCCCACCTCCTACAATGAGCAGTTCTTC | TRBV11-2 | 13 | - | TRBJ2-1 | -
CASQRASGYYEQYF | TGTGCCAGCCAGCGGGCTAGCGGCTACTACGAGCAGTACTTC | TRBV6-5 | 14 | - | TRBJ2-7 | TRBD2
CASSVEGQQETQYF | TGTGCCAGCAGCGTAGAGGGGCAACAAGAGACCCAGTACTTC | TRBV9 | 14 | few | TRBJ2-5 | -
CASSQDGGNQPQHF | TGTGCCAGCAGCCAAGATGGGGGAAATCAGCCCCAGCATTTT | TRBV4-2 | 14 | many | TRBJ1-5 | -
CASSTLDGGSVHNSPLHF | TGTGCCAGCAGCACTCTGGATGGGGGATCAGTTCATAATTCACCCCTCCACTTT | TRBV27 | 18 | many | TRBJ1-6 | -
CSARISTVSYEQYF | TGCAGTGCTAGAATTTCCACAGTCTCCTACGAGCAGTACTTC | TRBV20-1 | 14 | many | TRBJ2-7 | -
CSASEPSFWLGNTIYF | TGCAGTGCTAGCGAACCGAGCTTCTGGTTGGGAAACACCATATATTTT | TRBV20-1 | 16 | many | TRBJ1-3 | -
CASSLSQGNTEAFF | TGTGCCAGCAGTTTATCACAGGGAAACACTGAAGCTTTCTTT | TRBV12-3/TRBV12-4 | 14 | - | TRBJ1-1 | -
CSARSPNGGEQYF | TGCAGTGCTAGATCCCCAAATGGGGGGGAGCAGTACTTC | TRBV20-1 | 13 | many | TRBJ2-7 | -
CSAPLDGGF | TGCAGTGCCCCACTCGACGGCGGCTTT | TRBV20-1 | 9 | many | TRBJ1-1 | -
CATSREGRSNTEAFF | TGTGCCACCAGCAGAGAGGGCAGGTCGAACACTGAAGCTTTCTTT | TRBV15 | 15 | few | TRBJ1-1 | -
CASSYGTGDSYNEQFF | TGTGCCAGCAGCTACGGGACAGGGGACTCCTACAATGAGCAGTTCTTC | TRBV5-4 | 16 | many | TRBJ2-1 | TRBD1
CASSLGPSGVREQFF | TGTGCCAGCAGCTTGGGCCCTAGCGGGGTTCGTGAGCAGTTCTTC | TRBV5-6 | 15 | - | TRBJ2-1 | TRBD2
CASSPLTGLNTGELFF | TGTGCCAGCTCACCTTTGACAGGGCTGAACACCGGGGAGCTGTTTTTT | TRBV18 | 16 | - | TRBJ2-2 | TRBD1
CSVTVEVPPYEQYF | TGCAGCGTTACGGTGGAGGTGCCGCCCTACGAGCAGTACTTC | TRBV29-1 | 14 | many | TRBJ2-7 | -
CASNLRGNQPQHF | TGTGCCAGTAATCTGCGGGGCAATCAGCCCCAGCATTTT | TRBV19 | 13 | many | TRBJ1-5 | -
CASSSGQGSGTEAFF | TGCGCCAGCAGCAGCGGACAGGGTTCGGGCACTGAAGCTTTCTTT | TRBV5-1 | 15 | many | TRBJ1-1 | TRBD1
CASRGQVIAGELFF | TGTGCCAGCAGGGGACAGGTTATTGCCGGGGAGCTGTTTTTT | TRBV12-3/TRBV12-4 | 14 | few | TRBJ2-2 | TRBD1
CAISPDGSYEQYF | TGTGCCATCAGTCCGGACGGGAGTTACGAGCAGTACTTC | TRBV10-3 | 13 | few | TRBJ2-7 | -
CSARDKVRDSVNTEAFF | TGCAGTGCTAGAGATAAGGTCCGGGACAGCGTGAACACTGAAGCTTTCTTT | TRBV20-1 | 17 | many | TRBJ1-1 | TRBD1
CSVGRAGGGELFF | TGCAGCGTTGGTAGGGCCGGAGGGGGGGAGCTGTTTTTT | TRBV29-1 | 13 | few | TRBJ2-2 | -
CASSPTVPGELFF | TGTGCCAGCAGTCCCACAGTCCCCGGGGAGCTGTTTTTT | TRBV12-3/TRBV12-4 | 13 | many | TRBJ2-2 | -
CASSPTSGDVYNSPLHF | TGTGCCAGCAGCCCGACTTCGGGGGATGTGTATAATTCACCCCTCCACTTT | TRBV5-4 | 17 | - | TRBJ1-6 | -
CASSYFRTSGQETQYF | TGTGCCAGCAGTTACTTCAGGACTAGCGGCCAAGAGACCCAGTACTTC | TRBV6-5 | 16 | many | TRBJ2-5 | TRBD2
CASRKYLGLAGNTGELFF | TGCGCCAGCAGGAAATATCTGGGACTAGCGGGGAACACCGGGGAGCTGTTTTTT | TRBV10-2 | 18 | many | TRBJ2-2 | TRBD2
CSVLSDTQYF | TGCAGCGTACTCTCTGATACGCAGTATTTT | TRBV29-1 | 10 | few | TRBJ2-3 | -
CASSVLRQGWGETQYF | TGTGCCAGCAGCGTACTCCGACAGGGTTGGGGAGAGACCCAGTACTTC | TRBV5-6 | 16 | few | TRBJ2-5 | TRBD1
CASSLAQGAYEQYF | TGTGCCAGCAGCTTGGCCCAGGGGGCCTACGAGCAGTACTTC | TRBV11-3 | 14 | many | TRBJ2-7 | TRBD1
CASSPWAYEQYF | TGTGCCAGCAGCCCTTGGGCCTACGAGCAGTACTTC | TRBV6-5 | 12 | - | TRBJ2-7 | -
CSVELGTNEKLFF | TGCAGCGTTGAATTGGGAACTAATGAAAAACTGTTTTTT | TRBV29-1 | 13 | many | TRBJ1-4 | -
CASSLNTRGRDSPLHF | TGTGCCAGCAGCTTGAATACCAGGGGCAGGGATTCACCCCTCCACTTT | TRBV5-5 | 16 | few | TRBJ1-6 | -
CASSLGPPAEAFF | TGTGCCAGCAGCTTAGGCCCGCCCGCTGAAGCTTTCTTT | TRBV7-2 | 13 | many | TRBJ1-1 | -
CSVEDLEAVLNTEAFF | TGCAGCGTTGAAGATCTGGAAGCAGTCCTGAACACTGAAGCTTTCTTT | TRBV29-1 | 16 | - | TRBJ1-1 | -
CASSFWRNTDTQYF | TGTGCCAGCAGTTTCTGGCGTAACACAGATACGCAGTATTTT | TRBV28 | 14 | - | TRBJ2-3 | -
CASSLGPATYEQHF | TGTGCCAGCAGCTTAGGCCCAGCGACCTACGAGCAGCACTTC | TRBV11-2 | 14 | few | TRBJ2-7 | -
CASSFGTGGTGNTIYF | TGTGCCAGCAGCTTTGGCACAGGGGGGACTGGAAACACCATATATTTT | TRBV5-6 | 16 | many | TRBJ1-3 | TRBD1
CASRTSGNYNEQFF | TGTGCCAGCAGAACTAGCGGAAACTACAATGAGCAGTTCTTC | TRBV28 | 14 | - | TRBJ2-1 | TRBD2
CASSQGGNEQFF | TGTGCCAGCAGTCAAGGGGGCAATGAGCAGTTCTTC | TRBV6-5 | 12 | many | TRBJ2-1 | -
CASSLELRRGDGYSNQPQHF | TGTGCCAGCAGTTTGGAGCTACGCCGGGGGGATGGTTATAGCAATCAGCCCCAGCATTTT | TRBV7-3 | 20 | - | TRBJ1-5 | -
CASSQDRGLNTGELFF | TGCGCCAGCAGCCAGGACAGGGGGCTGAACACCGGGGAGCTGTTTTTT | TRBV4-3 | 16 | few | TRBJ2-2 | TRBD1